Shown below are 21 T cell receptor beta chains from a single sample sequenced in a study of blood T cell repertoires in COVID-19. TCRdb's table, derived via immunoSEQ multiplex PCR, lists solely in-frame clones and lacks some. The profile shows approximately 200,000 clones, 75% to 85% of them singletons. Sequencing used PBMCs or T cells enriched from blood (not recorded which). The receptors derive from a man aged 40-49 years who had recovered from COVID-19.

The chain carries TRBV4-2 and TRBJ2-3; TRBD2 aligns across 9 bases. The CDR3 covers 17 residues. Losses at the gene ends were 4 bases for V and 2 bases for J; bases not matched to a gene: 10. The germline V gene has CDR1 LGHNA and CDR2 YNFKEQ. CDR3 protein: CASSRPIAGEVTDTQYF. As DNA, the CDR3 is TGTGCCAGCAGCCGTCCCATAGCGGGAGAAGTCACAGATACGCAGTATTTT.

The CDR3 spells CASSPINRGDYGYTF. The CDR3 DNA follows: TGCGCCAGCAGCCCAATAAACAGGGGGGACTATGGCTACACCTTC. This chain links TRBV4-1 with TRBJ1-2; TRBD1 aligns across 8 bases. The CDR3 is 15 amino acids. Trimming at V came to 4 bases and at J to 3 bases, leaving 7 bases not matched to a gene. Germline V gives CDR1 MGHRA, CDR2 YSYEKL.

The chain recombines TRBV19 with TRBJ1-1; D is perhaps TRBD1 (5 bases). Trimming stripped 4 bases from V and 1 base from J, with 22 bases between. This CDR3 region has 18 residues. In germline, CDR1 is LNHDA, CDR2 SQIVND (reference sequence). DNA for the CDR3: TGTGCCAGTAGTACCCGCACACTAGCGGCAGGGTCGAACACTGAAGCTTTCTTT. It translates to CASSTRTLAAGSNTEAFF.

V usage is TRBV2 and J usage is TRBJ2-5; 7 bases are shared with TRBD1. Germline V gene lookup returns CDR1 SNHLY and CDR2 FYNNEI. CDR3 size: 14 residues. V gave up 6 bases and J gave up 3 bases; unmatched junction bases: 7. CDR3 nucleotides: TGTGCCAGCAGGGAGGACAGGACCAAAGAGACCCAGTACTTC. Its translation: CASREDRTKETQYF.

The chain has TRBV30 and TRBJ2-3; D perhaps matches TRBD2 (5 bases). CDR3 size: 15 residues. Deletions cut 5 bases from V and 2 bases from J, with 17 bases between. Germline assignment: CDR1 GTSNPN and CDR2 SVGIG (reference sequence). CDR3 in amino acids: CAWAVGAAYTDTQYF. For the CDR3, the DNA is TGTGCCTGGGCCGTGGGAGCGGCTTACACAGATACGCAGTATTTT.

The chain is built from TRBV6-2 or TRBV6-3 and TRBJ1-4; the D gene is possibly TRBD1 (5 bases). V lost 4 bases and J lost 8, with 14 bases in between. Per germline, CDR1 MNHEY and CDR2 SVGEGT. This CDR3 contains 14 residues. The CDR3 DNA reads TGTGCCAGCAGTTCGACGGAGGGGAAAGAAAAACTGTTTTTT. Encoded protein: CASSSTEGKEKLFF.

The J gene is TRBJ2-5, the V gene TRBV18, with D possibly TRBD2 on 5 matching bases. Germline loops: CDR1 KGHSH, CDR2 LQKENI. The CDR3 consists of 13 residues. Trimming cost V 3 bases and J 2 bases, with 7 bases left between them. The CDR3 loop reads CASSPPGQETQYF. As DNA, the CDR3 is TGTGCCAGCTCACCTCCGGGACAAGAGACCCAGTACTTC.

The CDR3 loop is CASSPSGGRGETQYF. CDR3 coding DNA: TGTGCCAGCAGTCCGAGCGGGGGGCGCGGAGAGACCCAGTACTTC. The chain employs TRBV5-4 and TRBJ2-5; 9 positions match TRBD2. J lost 4 bases, V lost 5 bases, and 9 bases had no gene match. This CDR3 is 15 amino acids long. In germline, CDR1 is SGHNT, CDR2 YYREEE (reference sequence).

This clone has just a few counts. The chain joins TRBV9 to TRBJ1-1; no clear D. Germline loops: CDR1 SGDLS, CDR2 YYNGEE. The CDR3 loop spans 16 amino acids. Trimming took 6 bases from V and 0 from J, leaving 18 bases between them. Here the CDR3 reads CASTSHLGALNTEAFF. CDR3 sequence (DNA): TGTGCCAGCACCTCTCATCTCGGAGCGCTGAACACTGAAGCTTTCTTT.

The chain employs TRBV9 and TRBJ1-2; perhaps TRBD1 as D (5 bases). The germline V and J ends were trimmed by 3 bases and 2 bases, with 17 bases remaining between them. The CDR3 covers 16 residues. Germline V gene data show CDR1 as SGDLS and CDR2 as YYNGEE. This CDR3 reads CASSATHQGPNYGYTF. CDR3 bases: TGTGCCAGCAGCGCTACCCACCAGGGCCCGAACTATGGCTACACCTTC.

The rearrangement uses TRBV3-1 (or the pseudogene TRBV3-2) and TRBJ2-2; tentatively, D is TRBD1 (5 bases). Trimming pared 1 base from V and 10 bases from J, leaving 13 bases between. Germline V gene lookup returns CDR1 LGHDT and CDR2 YNNKEL (reference sequence). CDR3 size: 14 residues. The CDR3 DNA sequence: TGTGCCAGCAGCCAAGTGGCAGGGATGGTGGAGCTGTTTTTT. This encodes CASSQVAGMVELFF.

The J gene is TRBJ2-3, the V gene TRBV5-1; perhaps TRBD1 as D (6 bases). Per the germline V gene, CDR1 is SGHRS and CDR2 is YFSETQ. The CDR3 has 13 amino acids. V lost 2 bases to trimming and J lost 5 bases, with 9 bases between them. CDR3 nucleotides: TGCGCCAGCAGCTTAGGGGGTATAGATACGCAGTATTTT. Residues: CASSLGGIDTQYF.

The V and J genes are TRBV30 and TRBJ1-5; a possible D gene is TRBD1 (6 bases). CDR1 is GTSNPN, CDR2 SVGIG, per germline (reference sequence). The CDR3 has 15 residues. V shed 2 bases and J shed 0 bases, with 11 bases lying between them. In DNA, the CDR3 is TGTGCCTGGAGTCTCAGGGGCTATAGCAATCAGCCCCAGCATTTT. It is translated as CAWSLRGYSNQPQHF.

The chain has TRBV5-4 and TRBJ2-5; TRBD1 agrees at 12 bases. CDR3 length: 16 amino acids. J gave up 5 bases and V 4 bases, and 9 bases lay outside the gene matches. Germline V lookup: CDR1 SGHNT, CDR2 YYREEE (reference sequence). DNA for the CDR3: TGTGCCAGCAGCGTGACCGGGACAGGGGGCGGCGAGACCCAGTACTTC. This encodes CASSVTGTGGGETQYF.

This clone showed up just once. The gene calls are TRBV5-5 and TRBJ2-6; D may be TRBD1 (6 bases). Trimming pared 3 bases from V and 2 bases from J, leaving 18 bases between. The CDR3 runs 18 residues. The germline V gene encodes CDR1 SGHKS and CDR2 YYEKEE (reference sequence). DNA of the CDR3: TGTGCCAGCAGCTCCCGAGATGACAGGCAAGCTGGGGCCAACGTCCTGACTTTC. Its translation: CASSSRDDRQAGANVLTF.

The rearrangement uses TRBV5-1 and TRBJ2-3; a possible D gene is TRBD2 (6 bases). Deletions cut 3 bases from V and 0 bases from J, with 11 bases between. The CDR3 is 15 residues long. Germline CDR1 is SGHRS and CDR2 is YFSETQ. The CDR3 is CASSSPGGSTDTQYF. CDR3 bases: TGCGCCAGCAGCTCGCCTGGGGGGAGCACAGATACGCAGTATTTT.

CDR3 amino acids: CATSAGSLETQYF. CDR3 DNA: TGCGCCACCTCCGCAGGGTCCCTAGAGACCCAGTACTTC. The chain carries TRBV5-1 and TRBJ2-5; TRBD1 might be the D (5 bases). This CDR3 comprises 13 residues. Trimming left V 9 bases short and J 4 bases short, with 16 bases between. CDR1 is SGHRS, CDR2 YFSETQ, per germline.

The V call is TRBV4-3, the J call TRBJ2-2, with TRBD2 matching over 7 bases. The V segment lost 8 bases and the J segment 4 bases; nucleotides outside the gene matches: 13. Germline V gives CDR1 LGHNA, CDR2 YSLEER. The CDR3 is 16 residues long. The CDR3 DNA reads TGCGCCAGCGGAGGGCTAGCGGAGACCAGCACCGGGGAGCTGTTTTTT. Amino acid sequence: CASGGLAETSTGELFF.

The CDR3 sequence: CASRRGGGDTQYF. CDR3 DNA: TGTGCCAGCAGGCGGGGGGGTGGGGATACGCAGTATTTT. This chain connects TRBV3-1 (or the pseudogene TRBV3-2) to TRBJ2-3, with TRBD2 matching over 9 bases. Unmatched junction bases numbered 4, after V lost 6 bases and J lost 6 bases. The V gene's germline CDR1 is LGHDT and CDR2 YNNKEL (reference sequence). This CDR3 has 13 residues.

V and J are TRBV2 and TRBJ1-5; perhaps TRBD1 as D (6 bases). Germline V gene sequence: CDR1 SNHLY, CDR2 FYNNEI. Trimming took 1 base from V and 1 from J, leaving 8 bases between them. The CDR3 spans 15 residues. CDR3 in amino acids: CASSEGRGSNQPQHF. The CDR3 DNA follows: TGTGCCAGCAGTGAAGGAAGGGGGAGCAATCAGCCCCAGCATTTT.

This chain links TRBV25-1 with TRBJ1-3; D gene uncertain. Trimming pared 6 bases from V and 0 bases from J, leaving 9 bases between. CDR1 and CDR2 from the germline V gene are MGHDK and SYGVNS. The CDR3 contains 14 residues. CDR3 in DNA: TGTGCCAGCAGCGACATACCCTCTGGAAACACCATATATTTT. It yields the protein CASSDIPSGNTIYF.